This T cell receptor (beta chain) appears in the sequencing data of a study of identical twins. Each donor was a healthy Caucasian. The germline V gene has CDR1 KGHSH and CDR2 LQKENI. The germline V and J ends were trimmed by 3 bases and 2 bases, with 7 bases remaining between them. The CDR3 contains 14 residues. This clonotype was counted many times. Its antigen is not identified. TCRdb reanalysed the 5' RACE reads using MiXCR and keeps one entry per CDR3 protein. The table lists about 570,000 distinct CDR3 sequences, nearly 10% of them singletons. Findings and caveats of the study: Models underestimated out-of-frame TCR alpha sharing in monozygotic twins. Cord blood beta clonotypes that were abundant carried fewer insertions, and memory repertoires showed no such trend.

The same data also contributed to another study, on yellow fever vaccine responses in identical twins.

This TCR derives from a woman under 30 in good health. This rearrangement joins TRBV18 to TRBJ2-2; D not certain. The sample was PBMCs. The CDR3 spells CASSPSTNTGELFF. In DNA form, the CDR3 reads TGTGCCAGCTCACCCTCGACCAACACCGGGGAGCTGTTTTTT.